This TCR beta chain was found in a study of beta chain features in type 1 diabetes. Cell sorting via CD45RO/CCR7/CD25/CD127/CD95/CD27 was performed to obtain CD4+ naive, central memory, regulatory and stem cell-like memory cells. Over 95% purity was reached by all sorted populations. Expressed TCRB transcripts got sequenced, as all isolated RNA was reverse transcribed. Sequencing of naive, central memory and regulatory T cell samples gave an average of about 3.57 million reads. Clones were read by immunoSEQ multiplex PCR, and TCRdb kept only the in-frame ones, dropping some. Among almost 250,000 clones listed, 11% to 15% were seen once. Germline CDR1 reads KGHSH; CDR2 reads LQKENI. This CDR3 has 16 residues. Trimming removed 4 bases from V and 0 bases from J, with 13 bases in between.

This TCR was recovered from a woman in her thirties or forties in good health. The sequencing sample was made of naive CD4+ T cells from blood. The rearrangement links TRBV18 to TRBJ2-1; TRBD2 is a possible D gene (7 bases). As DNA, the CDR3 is TGTGCCAGCTCACGTGGGGGGGCATTCTCCTACAATGAGCAGTTCTTC. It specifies CASSRGGAFSYNEQFF.